The source of this TCR beta chain is a study of CD8+CD57+ T cells in acquired aplastic anemia. At least ten counts were recorded for this clonotype. The antigen is undetermined. V lost 4 bases and J lost 2; bases outside the gene matches: 5. This CDR3 has 15 residues. Per the germline V gene, CDR1 is SGHDT and CDR2 is YYEEEE. An expansion of CD8+CD57+ cells by flow cytometry had been shown in patients chosen for sequencing. The patients all had a severe acquired aplastic anemia diagnosis. Blood was sampled before the patients had received any therapy. Regarding the study as a whole: Some 30 was the count of CD8+ CDR3 sequences that patients shared with controls.

Researchers used genomic DNA as the template to profile TCR beta VDJ and CDR3. TCRdb independently ran MiXCR on the reads; one entry per CDR3 protein. The repertoire includes 160,000 or so distinct CDR3 sequences, around 48% of them detected once, and approximately 2.8% sits in the top ten. The chain is built from TRBV5-6 and TRBJ1-5; TRBD1 matches 8 bases. The clonotype originates from a human donor with aplastic anemia. The specimen sequenced was sorted CD4+, CD8+, or CD8+CD57+ T cells (not recorded which) from PBMCs. CDR3 amino acids: CASSLETGGNQPQHF. The CDR3 nucleotides are TGTGCCAGCAGCCTAGAGACAGGGGGCAATCAGCCCCAGCATTTT.